This TCR beta chain emerged from a study of control samples from healthy donors and cancer patients. Method: immunoSEQ multiplex PCR; TCRdb's copy keeps in-frame clones and lacks some. The table has about 51,000 clones, about four fifths seen once; the top ten hold around 10%. CDR1 SGHTA and CDR2 FQGNSA come from the germline V gene. V dropped 5 bases and J dropped 1 base, with 7 bases sitting between them. The CDR3 covers 13 residues. The origin of this receptor is a man in his 70s in good health. The material sequenced was blood. V usage is TRBV7-2 and J usage is TRBJ2-3; D is unclear. In nucleotides, the CDR3 is TGTGCCAGCAGCCCCCCCGGCACAGATACGCAGTATTTT. Protein sequence: CASSPPGTDTQYF. Full variable domain (remainder filled in from reference TRBV7-2 and TRBJ2-3): GAGVSQSPSNKVTEKGKDVELRCDPISGHTALYWYRQSLGQGLEFLIYFQGNSAPDKSGLPSDRFSAERTGGSVSTLTIQRTQQEDSAVYLCASSPPGTDTQYFGPGTRLTVL.